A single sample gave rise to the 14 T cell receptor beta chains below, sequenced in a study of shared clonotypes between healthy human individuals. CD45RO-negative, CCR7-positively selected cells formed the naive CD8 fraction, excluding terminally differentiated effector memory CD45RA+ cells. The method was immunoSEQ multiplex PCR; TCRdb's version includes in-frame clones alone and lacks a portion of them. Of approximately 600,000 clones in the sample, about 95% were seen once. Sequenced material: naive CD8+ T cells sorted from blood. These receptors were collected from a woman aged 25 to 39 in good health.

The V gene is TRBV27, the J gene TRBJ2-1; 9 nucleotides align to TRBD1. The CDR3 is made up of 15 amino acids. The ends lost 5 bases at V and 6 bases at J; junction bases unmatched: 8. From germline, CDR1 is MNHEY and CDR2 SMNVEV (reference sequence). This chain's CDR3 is CASSHTGTGLNEQFF. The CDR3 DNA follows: TGTGCCAGCAGTCATACCGGGACAGGGCTCAATGAGCAGTTCTTC.

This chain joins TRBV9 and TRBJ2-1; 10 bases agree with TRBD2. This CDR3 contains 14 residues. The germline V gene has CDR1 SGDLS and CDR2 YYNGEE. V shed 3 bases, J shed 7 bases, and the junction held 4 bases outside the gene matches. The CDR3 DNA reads TGTGCCAGCAGCGAAATAGCGGGAGGTAATGAGCAGTTCTTC. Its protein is CASSEIAGGNEQFF.

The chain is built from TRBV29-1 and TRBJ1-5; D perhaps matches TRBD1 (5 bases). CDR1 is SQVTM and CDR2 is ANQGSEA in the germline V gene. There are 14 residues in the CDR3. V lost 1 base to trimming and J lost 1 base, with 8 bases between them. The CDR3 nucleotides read TGCAGCGTTGAAGCGGGGGGGAGCAATCAGCCCCAGCATTTT. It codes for CSVEAGGSNQPQHF. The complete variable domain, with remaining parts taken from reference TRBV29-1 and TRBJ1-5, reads SAVISQKPSRDICQRGTSLTIQCQVDSQVTMMFWYRQQPGQSLTLIATANQGSEATYESGFVIDKFPISRPNLTFSTLTVSNMSPEDSSIYLCSVEAGGSNQPQHFGDGTRLSIL.

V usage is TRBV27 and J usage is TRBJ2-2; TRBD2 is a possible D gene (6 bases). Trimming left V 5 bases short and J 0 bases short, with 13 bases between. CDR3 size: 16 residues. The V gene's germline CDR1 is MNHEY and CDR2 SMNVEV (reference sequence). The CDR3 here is CASSPIAAANTGELFF. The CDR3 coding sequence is TGTGCCAGCAGTCCAATAGCGGCCGCGAACACCGGGGAGCTGTTTTTT.

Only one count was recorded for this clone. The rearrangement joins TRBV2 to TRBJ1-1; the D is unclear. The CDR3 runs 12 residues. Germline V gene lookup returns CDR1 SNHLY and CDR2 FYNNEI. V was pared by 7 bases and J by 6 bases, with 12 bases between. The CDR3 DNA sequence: TGTGCCAGCATAATAAGAGCCCCTGAAGCTTTCTTT. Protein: CASIIRAPEAFF.

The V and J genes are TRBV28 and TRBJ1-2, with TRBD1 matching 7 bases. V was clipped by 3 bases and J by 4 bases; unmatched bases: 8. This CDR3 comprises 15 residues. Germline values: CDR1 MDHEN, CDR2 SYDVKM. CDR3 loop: CASSFVRGHTYGYTF. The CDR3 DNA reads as TGTGCCAGCAGTTTCGTAAGGGGGCACACCTATGGCTACACCTTC.

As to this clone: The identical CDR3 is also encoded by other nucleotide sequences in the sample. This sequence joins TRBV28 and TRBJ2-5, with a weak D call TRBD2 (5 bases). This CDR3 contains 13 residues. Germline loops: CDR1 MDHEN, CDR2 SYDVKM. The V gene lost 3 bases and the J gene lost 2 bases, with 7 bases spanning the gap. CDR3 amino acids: CASSFGGQETQYF. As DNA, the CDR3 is TGTGCCAGCAGTTTCGGAGGACAAGAGACCCAGTACTTC.

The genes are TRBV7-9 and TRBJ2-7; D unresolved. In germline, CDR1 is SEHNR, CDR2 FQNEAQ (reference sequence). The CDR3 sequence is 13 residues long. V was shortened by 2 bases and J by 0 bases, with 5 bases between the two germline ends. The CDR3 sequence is CASSLKGSYEQYF. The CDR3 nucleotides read TGTGCCAGCAGCTTAAAGGGCTCCTACGAGCAGTACTTC.

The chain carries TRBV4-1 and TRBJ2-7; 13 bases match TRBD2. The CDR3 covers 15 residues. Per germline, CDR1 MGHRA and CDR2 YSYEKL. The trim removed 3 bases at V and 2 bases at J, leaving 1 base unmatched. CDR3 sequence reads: CASSQGLAGPYEQYF. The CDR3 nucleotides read TGCGCCAGCAGCCAGGGACTAGCGGGACCCTACGAGCAGTACTTC.

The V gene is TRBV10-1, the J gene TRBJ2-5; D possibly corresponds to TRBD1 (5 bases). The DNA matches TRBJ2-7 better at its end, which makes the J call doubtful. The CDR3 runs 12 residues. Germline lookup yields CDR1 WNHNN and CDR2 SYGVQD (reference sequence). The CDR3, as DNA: TGCGCCAGCAGTGGGAAGGGGAACGAGCAGTACTTC. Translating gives CASSGKGNEQYF.

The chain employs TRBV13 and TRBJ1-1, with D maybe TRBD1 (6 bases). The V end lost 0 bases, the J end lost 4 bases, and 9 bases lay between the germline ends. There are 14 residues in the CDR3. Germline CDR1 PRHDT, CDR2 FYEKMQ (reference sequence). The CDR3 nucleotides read TGTGCCAGCAGCTTAGGGACAGGCCCCACTGAAGCTTTCTTT. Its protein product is CASSLGTGPTEAFF.

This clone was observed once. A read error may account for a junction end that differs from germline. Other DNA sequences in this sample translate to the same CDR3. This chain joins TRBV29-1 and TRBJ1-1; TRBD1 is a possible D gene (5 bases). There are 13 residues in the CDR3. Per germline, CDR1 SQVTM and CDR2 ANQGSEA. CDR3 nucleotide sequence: TGCAGCGTTGTTGGAGGGGAGTACACTGAAGCTTTTTTT. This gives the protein CSVVGGEYTEAFF.

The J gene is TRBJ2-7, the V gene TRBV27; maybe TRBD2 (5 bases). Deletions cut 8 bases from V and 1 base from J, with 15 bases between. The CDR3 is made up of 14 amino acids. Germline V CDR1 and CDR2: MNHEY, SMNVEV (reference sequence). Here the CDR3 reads CASRIGRDSYEQYF. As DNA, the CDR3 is TGTGCCAGCCGGATAGGACGGGATTCCTACGAGCAGTACTTC.

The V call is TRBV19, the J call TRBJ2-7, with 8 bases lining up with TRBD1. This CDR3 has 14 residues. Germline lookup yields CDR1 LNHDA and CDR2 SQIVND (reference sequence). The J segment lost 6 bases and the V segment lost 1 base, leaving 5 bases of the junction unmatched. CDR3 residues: CASSIVDRVTEQYF. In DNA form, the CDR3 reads TGTGCCAGTAGTATAGTGGACAGGGTAACCGAGCAGTACTTC. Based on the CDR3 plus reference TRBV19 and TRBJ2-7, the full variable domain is DGGITQSPKYLFRKEGQNVTLSCEQNLNHDAMYWYRQDPGQGLRLIYYSQIVNDFQKGDIAEGYSVSREKKESFPLTVTSAQKNPTAFYLCASSIVDRVTEQYFGPGTRLTVT.